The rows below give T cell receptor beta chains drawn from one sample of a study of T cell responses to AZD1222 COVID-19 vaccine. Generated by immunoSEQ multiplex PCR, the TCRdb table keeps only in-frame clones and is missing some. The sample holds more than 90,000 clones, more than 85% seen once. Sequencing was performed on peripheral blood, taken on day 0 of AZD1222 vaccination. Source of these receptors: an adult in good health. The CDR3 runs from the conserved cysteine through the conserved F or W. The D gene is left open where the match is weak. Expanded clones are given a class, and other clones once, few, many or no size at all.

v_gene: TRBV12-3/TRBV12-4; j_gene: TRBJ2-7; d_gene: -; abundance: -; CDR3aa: CASNLLGSHEQYF; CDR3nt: TGTGCCAGCAACCTACTAGGTAGCCACGAGCAGTACTTC
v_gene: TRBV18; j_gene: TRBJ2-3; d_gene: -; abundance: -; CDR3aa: CASITVPLSTDTQYF; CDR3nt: TGTGCCAGCATCACGGTCCCTCTAAGCACAGATACGCAGTATTTT
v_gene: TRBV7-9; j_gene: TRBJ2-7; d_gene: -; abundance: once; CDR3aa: CASSLTGTYEQYF; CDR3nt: TGTGCCAGCAGCTTAACGGGCACCTACGAGCAGTACTTC
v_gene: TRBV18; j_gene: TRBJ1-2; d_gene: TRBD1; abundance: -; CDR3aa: CASSFPPGQEDGYTF; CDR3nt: TGTGCCAGCTCGTTTCCACCGGGACAGGAGGATGGCTACACCTTC
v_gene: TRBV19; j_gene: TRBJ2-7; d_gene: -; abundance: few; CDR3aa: CASSIRLIAYEQYF; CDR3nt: TGTGCCAGTAGTATTAGACTGATTGCCTACGAGCAGTACTTC
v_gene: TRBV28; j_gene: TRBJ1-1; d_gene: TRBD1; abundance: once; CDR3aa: CATETGANTEAFF; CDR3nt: TGTGCCACAGAAACAGGGGCGAACACTGAAGCTTTCTTT
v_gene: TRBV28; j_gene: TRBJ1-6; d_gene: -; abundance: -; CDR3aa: CASSFQGQNSPLHF; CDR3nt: TGTGCCAGCAGTTTTCAGGGCCAAAATTCACCCCTCCACTTT
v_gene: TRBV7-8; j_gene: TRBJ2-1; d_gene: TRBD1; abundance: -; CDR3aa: CASSLVGTATYNEQFF; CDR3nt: TGTGCCAGCAGCTTAGTAGGGACAGCCACCTACAATGAGCAGTTCTTC
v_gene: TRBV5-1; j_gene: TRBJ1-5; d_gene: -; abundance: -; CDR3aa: CASSLADGGSNQPQHF; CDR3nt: TGCGCCAGCAGCTTGGCCGATGGGGGGAGCAATCAGCCCCAGCATTTT
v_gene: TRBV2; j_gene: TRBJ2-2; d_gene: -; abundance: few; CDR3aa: CASSEAGRQSGELFF; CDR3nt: TGTGCCAGCAGTGAAGCTGGCAGACAATCCGGGGAGCTGTTTTTT
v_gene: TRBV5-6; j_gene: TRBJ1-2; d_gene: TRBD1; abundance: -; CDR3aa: CASSLWTGEGNF; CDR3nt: TGTGCCAGCAGCTTATGGACAGGGGAGGGAAACTTC
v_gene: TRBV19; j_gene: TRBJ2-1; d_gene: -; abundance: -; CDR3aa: CASSLTGTSVYNEQFF; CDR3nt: TGTGCCAGTAGTTTGACAGGGACTTCCGTCTACAATGAGCAGTTCTTC
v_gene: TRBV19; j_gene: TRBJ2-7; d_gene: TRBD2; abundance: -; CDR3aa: CASRRTSGSNEQYF; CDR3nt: TGTGCCAGTAGAAGGACTAGCGGGAGCAACGAGCAGTACTTC
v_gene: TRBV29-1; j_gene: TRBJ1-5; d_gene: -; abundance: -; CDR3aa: CSVGGGNNQPQHF; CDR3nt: TGCAGCGTTGGCGGGGGTAACAATCAGCCCCAGCATTTT
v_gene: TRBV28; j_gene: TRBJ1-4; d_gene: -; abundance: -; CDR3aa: CASSLVPLLGEKLFF; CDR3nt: TGTGCCAGCAGTTTGGTCCCTCTATTGGGTGAAAAACTGTTTTTT
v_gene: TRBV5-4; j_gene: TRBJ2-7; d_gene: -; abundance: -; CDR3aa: CASSLLNYEQYF; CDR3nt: TGTGCCAGCAGCTTGCTTAACTACGAGCAGTACTTC
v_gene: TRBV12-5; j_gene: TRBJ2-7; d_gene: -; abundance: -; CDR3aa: CASGSDTYEQYF; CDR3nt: TGTGCTAGTGGTTCAGATACCTACGAGCAGTACTTC
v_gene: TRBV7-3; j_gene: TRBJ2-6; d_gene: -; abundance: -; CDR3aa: CASSYSSGANVLTF; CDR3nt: TGTGCCAGCAGCTATTCGTCTGGGGCCAACGTCCTGACTTTC
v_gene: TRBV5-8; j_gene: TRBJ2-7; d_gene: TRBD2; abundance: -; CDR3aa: CASSLVRATSGRSEQYF; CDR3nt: TGTGCCAGCAGCTTGGTTAGGGCGACTAGCGGGAGGAGCGAGCAGTACTTC
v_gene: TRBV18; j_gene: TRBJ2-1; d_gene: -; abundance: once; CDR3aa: CASSPSSVNEQFF; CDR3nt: TGTGCCAGCTCACCATCCTCGGTGAATGAGCAGTTCTTC
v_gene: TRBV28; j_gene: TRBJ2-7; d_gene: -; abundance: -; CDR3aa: CASARTRYEQYF; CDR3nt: TGTGCCAGCGCCAGGACCCGCTACGAGCAGTACTTC
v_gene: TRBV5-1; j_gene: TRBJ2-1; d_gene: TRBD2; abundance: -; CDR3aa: CASSFSGSSDNEQFF; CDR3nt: TGCGCCAGCAGCTTTAGCGGGAGTTCTGACAATGAGCAGTTCTTC
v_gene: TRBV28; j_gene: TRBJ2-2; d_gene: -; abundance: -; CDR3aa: CASSRQGIINTGELFF; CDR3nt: TGTGCCAGCAGCCGTCAGGGGATCATTAACACCGGGGAGCTGTTTTTT
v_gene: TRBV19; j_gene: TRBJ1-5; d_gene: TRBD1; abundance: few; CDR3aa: CASSPRGTGNQPQHF; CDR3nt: TGTGCCAGTAGTCCCCGGGGGACAGGGAATCAGCCCCAGCATTTT
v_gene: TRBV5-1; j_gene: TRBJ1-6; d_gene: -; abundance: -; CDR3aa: CASSRGGGEALHF; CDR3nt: TGCGCCAGCAGCCGCGGTGGCGGGGAAGCCCTCCACTTT
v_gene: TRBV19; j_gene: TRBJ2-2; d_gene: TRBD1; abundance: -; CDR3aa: CASSRDRGTLNTGELFF; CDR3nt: TGTGCCAGTAGTAGGGACAGGGGGACATTGAACACCGGGGAGCTGTTTTTT
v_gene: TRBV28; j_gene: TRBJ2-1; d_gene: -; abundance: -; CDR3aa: CASSLAWSEQFF; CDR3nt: TGTGCCAGCAGTTTAGCCTGGTCTGAGCAGTTCTTC
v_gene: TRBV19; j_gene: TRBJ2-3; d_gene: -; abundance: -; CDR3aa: CASDSPAGDTQYF; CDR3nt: TGTGCCAGCGACAGCCCGGCCGGGGATACGCAGTATTTT
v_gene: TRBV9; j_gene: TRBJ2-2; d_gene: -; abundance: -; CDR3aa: CASSVVLGNTGELFF; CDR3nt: TGTGCCAGCAGCGTAGTTCTGGGGAACACCGGGGAGCTGTTTTTT
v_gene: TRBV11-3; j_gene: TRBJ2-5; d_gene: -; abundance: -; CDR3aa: CASSFSSETQYF; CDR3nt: TGTGCCAGCAGCTTCTCGTCAGAGACCCAGTACTTC
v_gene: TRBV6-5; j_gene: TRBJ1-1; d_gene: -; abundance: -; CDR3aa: CASSYSRSMNTEAFF; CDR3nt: TGTGCCAGCAGTTACTCGAGATCCATGAACACTGAAGCTTTCTTT
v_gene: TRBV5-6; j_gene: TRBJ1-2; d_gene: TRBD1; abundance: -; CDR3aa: CASSDVGQGYGYTF; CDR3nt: TGTGCCAGCAGCGATGTCGGACAGGGATATGGCTACACCTTC
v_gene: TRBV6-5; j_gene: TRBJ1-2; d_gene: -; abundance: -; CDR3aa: CASSNDGRGYGYTF; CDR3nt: TGTGCCAGCTCAAACGACGGAAGGGGGTATGGCTACACCTTC
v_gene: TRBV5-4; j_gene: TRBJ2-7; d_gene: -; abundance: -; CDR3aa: CASSFRPGSKPYEQYF; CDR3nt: TGTGCCAGCAGCTTTCGACCCGGGAGTAAGCCCTACGAGCAGTACTTC
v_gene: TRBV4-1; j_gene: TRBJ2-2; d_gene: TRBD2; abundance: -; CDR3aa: CASSPVGLADTGELFF; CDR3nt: TGCGCCAGCAGCCCGGTCGGACTAGCAGACACCGGGGAGCTGTTTTTT
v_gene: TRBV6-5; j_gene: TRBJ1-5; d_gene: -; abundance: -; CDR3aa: CASGTGNQPQHF; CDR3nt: TGTGCCAGCGGAACGGGCAATCAGCCCCAGCATTTT
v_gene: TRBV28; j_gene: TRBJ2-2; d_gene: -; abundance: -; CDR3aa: CASSQRGPTGELFF; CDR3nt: TGTGCCAGCAGCCAACGGGGGCCCACCGGGGAGCTGTTTTTT
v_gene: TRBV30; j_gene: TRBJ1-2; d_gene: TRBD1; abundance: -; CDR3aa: CASGWTGHYGYTF; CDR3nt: TGTGCCTCGGGTTGGACAGGCCACTATGGCTACACCTTC
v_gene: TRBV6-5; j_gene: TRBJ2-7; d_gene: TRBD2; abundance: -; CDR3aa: CASRYGLVGKIEQYF; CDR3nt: TGTGCCAGCCGCTATGGACTAGTTGGGAAGATTGAGCAGTACTTC
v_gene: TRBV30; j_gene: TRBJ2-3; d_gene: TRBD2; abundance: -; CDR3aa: CAWSPGLAGPTDTQYF; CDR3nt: TGTGCCTGGAGTCCGGGACTAGCGGGACCCACAGATACGCAGTATTTT
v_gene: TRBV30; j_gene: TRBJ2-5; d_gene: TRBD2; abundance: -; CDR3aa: CACSGQETQYF; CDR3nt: TGTGCCTGTAGCGGGCAAGAGACCCAGTACTTC